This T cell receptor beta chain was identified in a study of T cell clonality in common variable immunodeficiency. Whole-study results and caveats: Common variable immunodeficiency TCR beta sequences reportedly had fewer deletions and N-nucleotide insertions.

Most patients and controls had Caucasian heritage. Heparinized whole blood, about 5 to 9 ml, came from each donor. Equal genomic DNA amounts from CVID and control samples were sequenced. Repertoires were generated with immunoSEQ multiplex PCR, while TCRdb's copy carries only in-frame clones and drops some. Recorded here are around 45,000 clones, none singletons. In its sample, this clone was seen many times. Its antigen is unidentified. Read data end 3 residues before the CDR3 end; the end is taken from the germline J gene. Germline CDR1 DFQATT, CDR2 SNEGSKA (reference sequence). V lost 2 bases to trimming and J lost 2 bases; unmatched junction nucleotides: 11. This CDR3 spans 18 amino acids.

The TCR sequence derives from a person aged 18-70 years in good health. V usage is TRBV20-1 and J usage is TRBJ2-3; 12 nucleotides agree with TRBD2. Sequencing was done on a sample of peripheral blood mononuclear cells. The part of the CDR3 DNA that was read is TGCAGTGCTAGACCAGCTAGCGGGGGGGGAAAAACCACAGATACG. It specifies CSARPASGGGKTTDT. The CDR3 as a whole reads CSARPASGGGKTTDTQYF.